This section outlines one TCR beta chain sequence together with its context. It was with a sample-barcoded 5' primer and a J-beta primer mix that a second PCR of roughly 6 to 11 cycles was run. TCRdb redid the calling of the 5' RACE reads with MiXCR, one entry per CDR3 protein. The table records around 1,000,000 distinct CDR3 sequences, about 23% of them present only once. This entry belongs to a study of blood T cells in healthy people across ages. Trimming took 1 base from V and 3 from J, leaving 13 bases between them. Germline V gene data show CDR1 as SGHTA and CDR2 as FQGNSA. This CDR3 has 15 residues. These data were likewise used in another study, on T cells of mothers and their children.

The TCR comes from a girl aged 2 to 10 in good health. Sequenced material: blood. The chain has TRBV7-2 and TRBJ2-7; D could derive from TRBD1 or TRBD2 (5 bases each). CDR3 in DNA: TGTGCCAGCAGCTTAGGTGGGACGGAATACTACGAGCAGTACTTC. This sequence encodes CASSLGGTEYYEQYF.